This T cell receptor beta chain was obtained from a study of CXCR3-negative and CXCR3-positive naive CD8 T cells. Study results and limitations: Similar TRBV-TRBJ usage characterized naive CXCR3-negative and CXCR3-positive cells; memory cells differed.

All TRB cDNA libraries came from 5' RACE performed with UMI labels. TCRdb reanalyzed the 5' RACE reads, giving one entry per CDR3 protein sequence and no DNA. Here the sample table reports roughly 56,000 distinct CDR3 sequences. With regard to this clonotype: Antigen unknown.

The sequence was collected from a human donor in good health. Some clones in this sample may be carry-over from other donors' samples. The sample comprised naive CXCR3- CD8+ T cells from blood. Subset: CD45RO-CCR7+CD27+CD95- naive CD8+ T cells lacking CXCR3 (TNR3-).

The chain's CDR3 is CASSGDFPGLDTQYF. The genes are TRBV27 and TRBJ2-3; no DNA is available, so the TRBD2 call from TCRdb remains unchecked. In germline, CDR1 is MNHEY, CDR2 SMNVEV (reference sequence). CDR3 length equals 15 residues.